Below, 19 T cell receptor beta chains from the same sample are listed, as sequenced in a study of monozygotic twins with inflammatory bowel disease. With the 5' RACE reads reprocessed, TCRdb shows one record per CDR3 protein and no DNA. This sample's table reports a few hundred thousand distinct CDR3 sequences. The sample comprised blood. The origin of the receptors is a human donor with ulcerative colitis or Crohn's disease, or a healthy co-twin of an affected twin (not recorded which).

The gene calls are TRBV7-8 and TRBJ2-7; TCRdb reports TRBD1, a call that lacks DNA to check it against. The CDR3 sequence is 14 residues long. Germline CDR1 is SGHVS and CDR2 is FQNEAQ. The CDR3 sequence: CASSLGGGRGPTYF. The variable domain in full, with the rest retrieved from reference TRBV7-8 and TRBJ2-7, is GAGVSQSPRYKVAKRGQDVALRCDPISGHVSLFWYQQALGQGPEFLTYFQNEAQLDKSGLPSDRFFAERPEGSVSTLKIQRTQQEDSAVYLCASSLGGGRGPTYFGPGTRLTVT.

The chain carries TRBV6-2 or TRBV6-3 and TRBJ2-5; TCRdb reports TRBD2, a call that lacks DNA to check it against. The V gene's germline CDR1 is MNHEY and CDR2 SVGEGT. The CDR3 length is 15 residues. CDR3 region: CASSYSSLPQETQYF.

This chain connects TRBV24-1 to TRBJ2-5. Per germline, CDR1 KGHDR and CDR2 SFDVKD. This CDR3 is 11 amino acids long. The CDR3 sequence: CATSEAETQYF.

The chain couples TRBV20-1 to TRBJ2-7; the D call from TCRdb, TRBD1, cannot be confirmed without DNA. The CDR3 runs 15 residues. The germline CDR1 and CDR2 sequences are DFQATT and SNEGSKA (reference sequence). The CDR3 is CSANRAGLLSYEQYF.

J is TRBJ1-5 and V is TRBV4-3; TCRdb selects TRBD1, and the lack of DNA leaves this call unchecked. The CDR3 contains 15 residues. Looked up from germline, CDR1 is LGHNA and CDR2 is YSLEER. Here the CDR3 reads CASSQGTGVNQPQHF.

The genes are TRBV27 and TRBJ1-6; without DNA, the TCRdb call of TRBD1 cannot be checked. CDR1 and CDR2 from the germline V gene are MNHEY and SMNVEV (reference sequence). The CDR3 runs to 17 residues. CDR3 amino acids: CASSRYGTGGGDSPLHF.

V is TRBV12-3 or TRBV12-4 and J is TRBJ2-1; the D gene TCRdb calls, TRBD1, cannot be checked with no DNA. The CDR3 runs 14 residues. The CDR3 sequence is CASSTGTIYNEQFF.

This chain connects TRBV30 to TRBJ2-2. CDR1 and CDR2 (germline): GTSNPN, SVGIG (reference sequence). This CDR3 has 12 residues. CDR3 sequence: CAWSVGRGGLFF.

The V gene is TRBV7-2, the J gene TRBJ2-5; TCRdb's D call of TRBD2 is untestable without DNA. The CDR3 runs 13 residues. Germline V gene lookup returns CDR1 SGHTA and CDR2 FQGNSA. CDR3 loop: CAGGPTYQETQYF.

V is TRBV24-1 and J is TRBJ2-3; TCRdb's assignment of TRBD1 cannot be checked, as there is no DNA. The germline CDR1 and CDR2 sequences are KGHDR and SFDVKD. The CDR3 consists of 11 residues. The CDR3 protein is CATSAGQTQYF.

The chain links TRBV5-1 to TRBJ2-6. There are 14 residues in the CDR3. Germline CDR1 SGHRS, CDR2 YFSETQ. The CDR3 is CASNLVTGANVLTF.

The CDR3 loop is CASSPYVGTGELFF. V is TRBV19 and J is TRBJ2-2; checking the TCRdb D call of TRBD1 is not possible without DNA. The length of the CDR3 is 14 residues. Germline-derived CDR1 and CDR2 are LNHDA and SQIVND (reference sequence).

J is TRBJ2-2 and V is TRBV2; absent DNA, TCRdb's TRBD1 call cannot be checked. Germline CDR1 SNHLY, CDR2 FYNNEI. The CDR3 has 15 amino acids. The CDR3 loop is CASREDRTNTGELFF.

V gene TRBV12-3 or TRBV12-4 combines with J gene TRBJ1-6. This CDR3 spans 14 amino acids. Here the CDR3 reads CASTQGGMRSPLHF.

V and J are TRBV9 and TRBJ1-1; TCRdb outputs TRBD1, but without DNA this stays unchecked. This CDR3 region has 17 residues. The V gene's germline CDR1 is SGDLS and CDR2 YYNGEE. The CDR3 spells CASSLEGGKGKGTEAFF.

This chain connects TRBV19 to TRBJ2-3; TCRdb lists TRBD1, though no DNA is available to test this call. The germline V gene encodes CDR1 LNHDA and CDR2 SQIVND (reference sequence). This CDR3 is 13 amino acids long. CDR3 protein: CASKTEITDTQYF.

V gene TRBV7-2 combines with J gene TRBJ2-5. The CDR3 consists of 17 residues. Germline V lookup: CDR1 SGHTA, CDR2 FQGNSA. Here the CDR3 reads CASSLAPGRTYQETQYF.

The genes are TRBV6-6 and TRBJ1-5. The CDR3 consists of 14 residues. Germline CDR1 and CDR2: MNHNY and SVGAGI (reference sequence). The CDR3 region is CASYLDYSNQPQHF.

The J gene is TRBJ2-7, the V gene TRBV27; absent DNA, TCRdb's TRBD2 call cannot be checked. The CDR3 length is 14 residues. The V gene's germline CDR1 is MNHEY and CDR2 SMNVEV (reference sequence). CDR3 sequence reads: CASSLFGRAYEQYF.